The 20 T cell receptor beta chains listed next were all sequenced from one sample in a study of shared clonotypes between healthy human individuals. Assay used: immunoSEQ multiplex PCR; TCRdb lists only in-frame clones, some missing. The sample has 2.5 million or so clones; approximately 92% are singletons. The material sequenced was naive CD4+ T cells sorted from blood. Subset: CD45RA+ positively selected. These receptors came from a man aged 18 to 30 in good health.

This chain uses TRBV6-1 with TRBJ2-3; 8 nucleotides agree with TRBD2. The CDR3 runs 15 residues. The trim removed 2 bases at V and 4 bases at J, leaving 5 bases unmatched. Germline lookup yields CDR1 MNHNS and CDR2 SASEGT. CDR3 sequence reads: CASSESGGASDTQYF. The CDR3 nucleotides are TGTGCCAGCAGTGAATCGGGGGGGGCCTCAGATACGCAGTATTTT.

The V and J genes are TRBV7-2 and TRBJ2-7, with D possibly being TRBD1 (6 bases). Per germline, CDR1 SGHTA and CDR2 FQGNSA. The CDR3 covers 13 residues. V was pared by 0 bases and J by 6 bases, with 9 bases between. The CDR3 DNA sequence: TGTGCCAGCAGCTTAGCGGGGGCGGCCGAGCAGTACTTC. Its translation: CASSLAGAAEQYF. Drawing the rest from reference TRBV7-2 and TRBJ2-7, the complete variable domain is GAGVSQSPSNKVTEKGKDVELRCDPISGHTALYWYRQSLGQGLEFLIYFQGNSAPDKSGLPSDRFSAERTGGSVSTLTIQRTQQEDSAVYLCASSLAGAAEQYFGPGTRLTVT.

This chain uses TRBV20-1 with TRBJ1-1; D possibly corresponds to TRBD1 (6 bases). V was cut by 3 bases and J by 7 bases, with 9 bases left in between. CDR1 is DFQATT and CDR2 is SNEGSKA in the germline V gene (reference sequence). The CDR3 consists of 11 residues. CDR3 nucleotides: TGCAGTGCTAGGGGGGCCGTTGAAGCTTTCTTT. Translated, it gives CSARGAVEAFF.

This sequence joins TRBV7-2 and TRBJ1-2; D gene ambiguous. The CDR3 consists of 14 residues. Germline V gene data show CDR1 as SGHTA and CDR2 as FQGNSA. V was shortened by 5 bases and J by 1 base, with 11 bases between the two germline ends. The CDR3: CASSTGNLNYGYTF. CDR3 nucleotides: TGTGCCAGCAGCACGGGAAACCTTAACTATGGCTACACCTTC.

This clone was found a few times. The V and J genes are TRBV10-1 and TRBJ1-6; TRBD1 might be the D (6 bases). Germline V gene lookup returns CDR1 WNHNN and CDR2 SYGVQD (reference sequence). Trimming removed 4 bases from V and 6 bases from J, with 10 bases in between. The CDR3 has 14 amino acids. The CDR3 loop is CASSVQGTNSPLHF. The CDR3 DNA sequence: TGCGCCAGCAGTGTTCAGGGGACTAATTCACCCCTCCACTTT.

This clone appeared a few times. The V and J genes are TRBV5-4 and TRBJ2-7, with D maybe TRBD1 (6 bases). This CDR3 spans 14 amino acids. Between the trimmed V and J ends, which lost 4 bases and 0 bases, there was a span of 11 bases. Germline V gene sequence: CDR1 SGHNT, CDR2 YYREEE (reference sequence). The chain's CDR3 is CASSPRTASYEQYF. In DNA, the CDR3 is TGTGCCAGCAGCCCCCGGACAGCCTCCTACGAGCAGTACTTC. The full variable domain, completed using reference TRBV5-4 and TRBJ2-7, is ETGVTQSPTHLIKTRGQQVTLRCSSQSGHNTVSWYQQALGQGPQFIFQYYREEENGRGNFPPRFSGLQFPNYSSELNVNALELDDSALYLCASSPRTASYEQYFGPGTRLTVT.

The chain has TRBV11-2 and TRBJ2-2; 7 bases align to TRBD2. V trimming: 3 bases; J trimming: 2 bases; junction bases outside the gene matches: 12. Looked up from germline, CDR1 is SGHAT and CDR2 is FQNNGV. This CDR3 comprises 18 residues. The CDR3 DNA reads TGTGCCAGCAGCTTGCAAGCGGGGAGGAGGGGAAACACCGGGGAGCTGTTTTTT. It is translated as CASSLQAGRRGNTGELFF.

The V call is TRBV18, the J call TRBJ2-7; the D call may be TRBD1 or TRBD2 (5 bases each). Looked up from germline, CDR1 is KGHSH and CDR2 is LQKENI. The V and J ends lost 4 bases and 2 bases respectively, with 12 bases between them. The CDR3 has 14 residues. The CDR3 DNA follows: TGTGCCAGCTCACGGGGGAGCAGCGCCTACGAGCAGTACTTC. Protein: CASSRGSSAYEQYF.

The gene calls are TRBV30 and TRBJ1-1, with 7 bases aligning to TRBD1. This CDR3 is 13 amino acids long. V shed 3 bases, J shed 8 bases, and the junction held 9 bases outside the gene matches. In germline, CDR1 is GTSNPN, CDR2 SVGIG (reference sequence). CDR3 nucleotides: TGTGCCTGGAGGCCTACAGGGGTGAGGGAAGCTTTCTTT. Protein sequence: CAWRPTGVREAFF.

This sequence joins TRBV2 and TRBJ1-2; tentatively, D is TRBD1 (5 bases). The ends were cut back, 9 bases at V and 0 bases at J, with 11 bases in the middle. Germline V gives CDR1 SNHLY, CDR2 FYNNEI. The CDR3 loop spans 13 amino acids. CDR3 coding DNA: TGTGCCAGTTTCACGACAGCTAACTATGGCTACACCTTC. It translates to CASFTTANYGYTF.

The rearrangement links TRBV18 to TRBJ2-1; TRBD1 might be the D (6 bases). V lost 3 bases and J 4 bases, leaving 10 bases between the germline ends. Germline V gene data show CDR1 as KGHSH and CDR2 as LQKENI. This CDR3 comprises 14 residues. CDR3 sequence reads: CASSPQTGYNEQFF. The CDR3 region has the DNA TGTGCCAGCTCACCCCAGACAGGTTACAATGAGCAGTTCTTC.

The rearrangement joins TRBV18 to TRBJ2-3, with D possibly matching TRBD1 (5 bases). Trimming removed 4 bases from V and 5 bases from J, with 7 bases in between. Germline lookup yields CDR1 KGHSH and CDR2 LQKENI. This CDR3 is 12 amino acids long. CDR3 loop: CASSQGQDTQYF. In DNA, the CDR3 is TGTGCCAGCTCACAGGGGCAAGATACGCAGTATTTT.

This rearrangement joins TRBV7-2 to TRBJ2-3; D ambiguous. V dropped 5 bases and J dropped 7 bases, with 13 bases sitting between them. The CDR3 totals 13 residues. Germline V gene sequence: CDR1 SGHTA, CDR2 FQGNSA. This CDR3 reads CASSLGYGYTQYF. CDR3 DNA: TGTGCCAGCAGCCTGGGGTATGGATATACGCAGTATTTT.

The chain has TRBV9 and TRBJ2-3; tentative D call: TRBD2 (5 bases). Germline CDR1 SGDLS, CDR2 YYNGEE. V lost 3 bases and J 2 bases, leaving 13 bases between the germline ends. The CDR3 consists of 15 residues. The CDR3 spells CASSARGQPTDTQYF. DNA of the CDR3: TGTGCCAGCAGCGCCCGGGGTCAGCCCACAGATACGCAGTATTTT.

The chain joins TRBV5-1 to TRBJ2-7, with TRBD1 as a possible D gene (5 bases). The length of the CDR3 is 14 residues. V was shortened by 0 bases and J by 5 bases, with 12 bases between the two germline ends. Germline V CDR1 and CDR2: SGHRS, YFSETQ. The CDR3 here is CASSLVPGNNEQYF. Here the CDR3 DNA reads TGCGCCAGCAGCTTGGTGCCAGGGAATAACGAGCAGTACTTC.

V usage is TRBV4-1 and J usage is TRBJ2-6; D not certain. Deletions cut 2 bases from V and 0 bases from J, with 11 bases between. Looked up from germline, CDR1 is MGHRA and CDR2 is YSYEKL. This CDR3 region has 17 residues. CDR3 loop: CASSQIYLSSGANVLTF. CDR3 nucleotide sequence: TGCGCCAGCAGCCAAATTTATCTGAGCTCTGGGGCCAACGTCCTGACTTTC.

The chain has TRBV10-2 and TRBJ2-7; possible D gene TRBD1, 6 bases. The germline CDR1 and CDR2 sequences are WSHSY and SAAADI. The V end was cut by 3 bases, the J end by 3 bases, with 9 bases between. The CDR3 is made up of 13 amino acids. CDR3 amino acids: CASSDGQNYEQYF. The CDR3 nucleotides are TGCGCCAGCAGTGACGGACAGAACTACGAGCAGTACTTC.

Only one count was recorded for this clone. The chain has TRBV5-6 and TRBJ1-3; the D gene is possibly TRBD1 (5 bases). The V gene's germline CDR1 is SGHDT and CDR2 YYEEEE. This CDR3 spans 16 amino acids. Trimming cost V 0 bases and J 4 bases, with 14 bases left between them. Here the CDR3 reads CASSLAQGQGGNTIYF. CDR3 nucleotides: TGTGCCAGCAGCTTGGCCCAGGGCCAGGGAGGAAACACCATATATTTT.

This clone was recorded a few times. DNA of the CDR3: TGTGCCAGCAGCCACCCGGACGGAGCTAATTCACCCCTCCACTTT. It specifies CASSHPDGANSPLHF. This chain joins TRBV4-2 and TRBJ1-6; D is ambiguous. Trimming took off 3 bases at V and 6 bases at J, with 12 bases between the two ends. Germline V gene lookup returns CDR1 LGHNA and CDR2 YNFKEQ. The CDR3 consists of 15 residues.

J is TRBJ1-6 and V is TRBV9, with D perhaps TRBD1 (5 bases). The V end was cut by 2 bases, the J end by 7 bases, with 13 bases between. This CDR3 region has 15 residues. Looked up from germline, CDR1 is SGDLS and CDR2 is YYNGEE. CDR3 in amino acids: CASSVGWGVNSPLHF. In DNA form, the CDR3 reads TGTGCCAGCAGCGTGGGATGGGGGGTAAATTCACCCCTCCACTTT. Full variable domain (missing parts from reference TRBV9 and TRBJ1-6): DSGVTQTPKHLITATGQRVTLRCSPRSGDLSVYWYQQSLDQGLQFLIQYYNGEERAKGNILERFSAQQFPDLHSELNLSSLELGDSALYFCASSVGWGVNSPLHFGNGTRLTVT.